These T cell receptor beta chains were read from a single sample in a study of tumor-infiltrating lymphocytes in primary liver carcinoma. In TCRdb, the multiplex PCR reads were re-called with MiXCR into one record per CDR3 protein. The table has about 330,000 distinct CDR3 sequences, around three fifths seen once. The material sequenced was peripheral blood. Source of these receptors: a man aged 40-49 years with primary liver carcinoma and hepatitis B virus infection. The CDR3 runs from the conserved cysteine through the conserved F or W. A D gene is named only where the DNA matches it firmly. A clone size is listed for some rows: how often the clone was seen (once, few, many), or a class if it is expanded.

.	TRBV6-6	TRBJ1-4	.	TGTGCCAGCACTAGCGCCCTTGACAGAGCTAATGAAAAACTGTTTTTT	CASTSALDRANEKLFF
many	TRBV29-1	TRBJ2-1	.	TGCAGCGTTGAGCGTGAGCAGTTCTTC	CSVEREQFF
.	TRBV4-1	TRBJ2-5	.	TGCGCCAGCAACCAAGATCCTAGGGCAGGCCAAGGGAAGACCCAGTACTTC	CASNQDPRAGQGKTQYF
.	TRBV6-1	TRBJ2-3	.	TGTGCCAGCAGTGAACCCGGCGGGCGGGATATGCAGTATTTT	CASSEPGGRDMQYF
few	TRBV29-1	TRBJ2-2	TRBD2	TGCAACGTTGCAGTAGCGGGAGGGGACACCGGGGAGCTGTTTTTT	CNVAVAGGDTGELFF
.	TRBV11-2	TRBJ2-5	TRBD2	TGTGCCGGCAGCCGAACTCCTGGCGGGGGGAAGGAGACCCAGTACTTC	CAGSRTPGGGKETQYF
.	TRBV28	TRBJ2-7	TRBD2	TGTGCCACGGGGGGGGGTACCGCCGAGCAGTACTTC	CATGGGTAEQYF
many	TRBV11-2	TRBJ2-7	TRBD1	TGTGCCAGCAGCTTGACAGGGCGCTACGAGCAGTACTTC	CASSLTGRYEQYF
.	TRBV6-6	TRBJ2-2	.	TGTGCCAGCAGTTACAGGGAGCAAGATACCGGGGAGCTGTTTTTT	CASSYREQDTGELFF
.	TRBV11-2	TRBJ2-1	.	TGTGCCAGCAGTTTAGCCCCCAGGGGCTACAATGAGCAGTTCTTC	CASSLAPRGYNEQFF
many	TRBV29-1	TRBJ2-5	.	TGCAGCGTTGAAGATCGCCCCAAAGAGACCCAGTACTTC	CSVEDRPKETQYF
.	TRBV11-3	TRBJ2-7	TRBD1	TGTGAAAGCAGCTTTGGGACAGGGGACGAGCAGTACTTC	CESSFGTGDEQYF
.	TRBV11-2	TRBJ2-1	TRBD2	TGTGCCAGCAGCCCCTGCGGGACTAATAACAATGAGCAGTCCTTC	CASSPCGTNNNEQSF
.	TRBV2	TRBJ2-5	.	TGTGCCAGCATGATTCTTGGGGTTAAGGAGACCCAGTACTTC	CASMILGVKETQYF
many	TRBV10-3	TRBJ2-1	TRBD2	TGTGCCATCAGTGGCCTAGCGGGAGAACATAATGAGCAGTTCTTC	CAISGLAGEHNEQFF
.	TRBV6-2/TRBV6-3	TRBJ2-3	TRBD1	TGTGCCAGCAGCGGGACAGGGGGTATAGATACGCAGTATTTT	CASSGTGGIDTQYF
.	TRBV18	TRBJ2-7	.	TGTGCCAGCTTAGCAGGGACGCACGAGCAGTACTTC	CASLAGTHEQYF
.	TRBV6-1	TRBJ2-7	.	TGTGCCAGCAGTCCTATAAAGGGCCCCAGCGAGCGGTACTTC	CASSPIKGPSERYF
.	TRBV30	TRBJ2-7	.	TGTGCCTGGAGCGTCAGGTACCATGAACAGTACTTC	CAWSVRYHEQYF
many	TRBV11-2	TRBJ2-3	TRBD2	TGTGCCAGCAGCTTAGTTGCGGGAGGAGCAGATACGCAGTATTTT	CASSLVAGGADTQYF
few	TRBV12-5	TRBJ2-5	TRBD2	TGTGCTAGTGGTTTGGTACTTAGGCGGGAGGGCCAGAAGACCCAGTACTTC	CASGLVLRREGQKTQYF
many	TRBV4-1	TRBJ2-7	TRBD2	TGCGCCAGCAGCCAAGCGGGACTAGCGGGTTCCTACGAGCAGTACTTC	CASSQAGLAGSYEQYF
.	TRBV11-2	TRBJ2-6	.	TGTGCCAGCAGCCCTATAGGGCAGGGGCGATCTGGGGCCAACGTCCTGACTTTC	CASSPIGQGRSGANVLTF
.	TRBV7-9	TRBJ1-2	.	TGTGCCAGCAGCTTATACGGGGCAGATCGTCATGGCTACACCTTC	CASSLYGADRHGYTF
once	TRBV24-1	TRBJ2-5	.	TGTGCCACCAGCCGGCCGGGGGCAGAGACCCAGTACTTC	CATSRPGAETQYF
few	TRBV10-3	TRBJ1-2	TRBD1	TGTGCCATCAGTGAGTCGAAGGGACAGGGGGCAGATGGCTACACCTTC	CAISESKGQGADGYTF
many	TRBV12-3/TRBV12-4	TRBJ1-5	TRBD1	TGTGCCAGCAGCCCGACGGGACAGGGGGCGAATCAGCCCCAGCATTTT	CASSPTGQGANQPQHF
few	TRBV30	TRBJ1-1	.	TGTGCCTGGAGTGTATCTCAATTCAGGACTGAAGCTTTCTTT	CAWSVSQFRTEAFF